What follows are 3 T cell receptor beta chains derived from one specimen sequenced in a study of blood T cell repertoires in COVID-19. Clones were sequenced by immunoSEQ multiplex PCR, and TCRdb holds only the in-frame ones, with some missing. The profile covers tens of thousands of clones, with more than 75% appearing a single time and 4.5% to 5.5% taken by the ten largest. The sample comprised peripheral blood. The receptors were gathered from a man aged 45-65 years with active or convalescent COVID-19.

A note on this clone: The same CDR3 also results from other DNA sequences found in this sample. In DNA form, the CDR3 reads TGTGCCAGCAGTGAAGGACAGGATCAGCCCCAGCATTTT. This translates into CASSEGQDQPQHF. The chain couples TRBV6-1 to TRBJ1-5; weak D call: TRBD1 (6 bases). Germline V lookup: CDR1 MNHNS, CDR2 SASEGT. Trimming took 1 base from V and 5 from J, leaving 6 bases between them. The CDR3 has 13 residues.

Comment on this clone: The sample carries other DNA sequences with the same CDR3. This chain uses TRBV5-1 with TRBJ2-5; 12 bases line up with TRBD1. There are 16 residues in the CDR3. Germline V gives CDR1 SGHRS, CDR2 YFSETQ. V lost 4 bases to trimming and J lost 0 bases; unmatched junction nucleotides: 4. The CDR3 DNA is TGCGCCAGCAGCGGGGGGACAGGGGGCTACCAAGAGACCCAGTACTTC. Translating gives CASSGGTGGYQETQYF. Full variable domain (remainder filled in from reference TRBV5-1 and TRBJ2-5): KAGVTQTPRYLIKTRGQQVTLSCSPISGHRSVSWYQQTPGQGLQFLFEYFSETQRNKGNFPGRFSGRQFSNSRSEMNVSTLELGDSALYLCASSGGTGGYQETQYFGPGTRLLVL.

This clone was found once. The chain combines TRBV5-4 with TRBJ1-3, with D perhaps TRBD1 (6 bases). Germline CDR1 SGHNT, CDR2 YYREEE (reference sequence). The V end was cut by 6 bases, the J end by 4 bases, with 17 bases between. The CDR3 loop spans 15 amino acids. The CDR3 reads CASTYRGGVGNTIYF. CDR3 sequence (DNA): TGTGCCAGCACCTACCGAGGGGGAGTAGGAAACACCATATATTTT.